The TCR beta chain described here comes from a study of post-analysis software for immune sequencing data. Study-level background: The cohort encompassed relapsing-remitting, secondary progressive and progressive-relapsing multiple sclerosis disease courses. Whole-study findings and limits: Versus controls, multiple sclerosis patients showed significantly lower diversity (normalized Chao1). Pronounced co-clustering by F measure was evident among identically batched samples.

The TCR beta cDNA libraries carried unique molecular identifiers. TCRdb passed the PCR reads through MiXCR, listing each CDR3 protein once. This sample has about 500,000 distinct CDR3 sequences, with approximately 45% found just once. This clonotype appeared many times. Its specificity is unknown. This TCR derives from a girl under 18 with multiple sclerosis. The sequencing sample was made of blood.

DNA of the CDR3: TGTGCCAGCAGCCTCCGTCCGAACACAGATACGCAGTATTTT. It encodes CASSLRPNTDTQYF. The V and J genes are TRBV7-3 and TRBJ2-3, with D unclear. The CDR3 spans 14 residues. V gave up 5 bases and J gave up 2 bases, with 11 bases separating them. CDR1 is SGHTA, CDR2 FQGTGA, per germline.